What follows are 22 T cell receptor beta chains derived from one specimen sequenced in a study of T cell responses to AZD1222 COVID-19 vaccine. Method: immunoSEQ multiplex PCR; TCRdb's copy keeps in-frame clones and lacks some. The sample records about 130,000 clones, approximately 91% being singletons. The source was peripheral blood, collected 28 days after the second AZD1222 dose. The origin of the receptors is an adult who received the AZD1222 COVID-19 vaccine.

The chain couples TRBV20-1 to TRBJ2-7, with 10 nucleotides matching TRBD1. Trimming at V came to 3 bases and at J to 1 base, leaving 3 bases not matched to a gene. Germline CDR1 DFQATT, CDR2 SNEGSKA (reference sequence). CDR3 length: 14 residues. The CDR3 nucleotides read TGCAGTGCTAGTGGGACAGGGGTATCCTACGAGCAGTACTTC. This encodes CSASGTGVSYEQYF.

Here the CDR3 reads CASSPRFTGTDTQYF. The DNA of the CDR3 is TGTGCCAGCAGCCCGCGGTTTACTGGTACAGATACGCAGTATTTT. The rearrangement uses TRBV7-3 and TRBJ2-3; D gene ambiguous. The CDR3 runs 15 residues. CDR1 and CDR2 from the germline V gene are SGHTA and FQGTGA. Between the trimmed V and J ends, which lost 5 bases and 3 bases, there was a span of 15 bases.

V gene TRBV28 combines with J gene TRBJ1-2; D is ambiguous. The CDR3 spans 15 residues. The germline V gene encodes CDR1 MDHEN and CDR2 SYDVKM. V lost 6 bases and J 4 bases, leaving 18 bases between the germline ends. The CDR3 coding sequence is TGTGCCAGCAGCCCTTTTCTTATCGGCCTCTATGGCTACACCTTC. As protein: CASSPFLIGLYGYTF.

The chain recombines TRBV7-2 with TRBJ2-1; no definite D call. Trimming removed 5 bases from V and 4 bases from J, with 9 bases in between. The CDR3 is 13 residues long. In germline, CDR1 is SGHTA, CDR2 FQGNSA. CDR3 sequence reads: CASSPHGYNEQFF. The CDR3 nucleotides read TGTGCCAGCAGCCCCCACGGTTACAATGAGCAGTTCTTC.

The rearrangement uses TRBV7-3 and TRBJ2-3; D may be TRBD2 (6 bases). Germline V CDR1 and CDR2: SGHTA, FQGTGA. V lost 0 bases and J lost 4, with 17 bases in between. CDR3 length: 17 residues. The CDR3 sequence: CASSLTEGGLGADTQYF. CDR3 DNA sequence: TGTGCCAGCAGCTTAACGGAGGGTGGGTTAGGGGCAGATACGCAGTATTTT. The full variable domain, with the rest looked up from reference TRBV7-3 and TRBJ2-3, is GAGVSQTPSNKVTEKGKYVELRCDPISGHTALYWYRQSLGQGPEFLIYFQGTGAADDSGLPNDRFFAVRPEGSVSTLKIQRTERGDSAVYLCASSLTEGGLGADTQYFGPGTRLTVL.

The chain recombines TRBV9 with TRBJ2-5, with 13 bases identical to TRBD2. Germline V gives CDR1 SGDLS, CDR2 YYNGEE. The CDR3 extends over 16 amino acids. Germline trimming cut 4 bases from V and 4 bases from J; bases unmatched to any gene: 7. CDR3 protein: CASSSTGTSGIETQYF. CDR3 in DNA: TGTGCCAGCAGCTCGACGGGGACTAGCGGGATAGAGACCCAGTACTTC.

This chain joins TRBV5-1 and TRBJ2-3, with TRBD2 identical over 8 bases. Germline V CDR1 and CDR2: SGHRS, YFSETQ. There are 17 residues in the CDR3. J gave up 2 bases and V 3 bases, and 11 bases lay outside the gene matches. The CDR3 region is CASSWRVASGYTDTQYF. The DNA for the CDR3 is TGCGCCAGCAGCTGGAGGGTGGCTAGCGGGTACACAGATACGCAGTATTTT.

The chain joins TRBV6-5 to TRBJ2-3; TRBD1 matches at 9 bases. Germline V lookup: CDR1 MNHEY, CDR2 SVGAGI. This CDR3 comprises 15 residues. V gave up 6 bases and J gave up 5 bases; unmatched junction bases: 9. Here the CDR3 reads CASSGQGRGGDTQYF. For the CDR3, the DNA is TGTGCCAGCAGCGGACAGGGGAGAGGCGGAGATACGCAGTATTTT.

In this sample, this clone turned up once. V is TRBV7-6 and J is TRBJ2-3, with 11 bases matching TRBD2. With V trimmed by 1 base and J by 4 bases, 4 bases remained unmatched. The CDR3 spans 16 residues. Per the germline V gene, CDR1 is SGHVS and CDR2 is FNYEAQ. This CDR3 is CASSLVAGGPSDTQYF. In nucleotides, the CDR3 is TGTGCCAGCAGCTTAGTAGCGGGGGGGCCCTCAGATACGCAGTATTTT.

The table lists this clone with a count of one. The chain employs TRBV9 and TRBJ1-1; no firm D call. Germline CDR1 and CDR2: SGDLS and YYNGEE. Trimming shortened V by 3 bases and J by 3 bases, and 9 bases separated the two germline ends. The CDR3 runs to 13 residues. CDR3 DNA sequence: TGTGCCAGCAGCGAAGGAGGGCACACTGAAGCTTTCTTT. It translates to CASSEGGHTEAFF.

This clone was counted a few times. The chain has TRBV7-9 and TRBJ2-7; no reliable D call. CDR3 length equals 12 residues. CDR1 SEHNR and CDR2 FQNEAQ come from the germline V gene (reference sequence). V lost 5 bases to trimming and J lost 3 bases, with 8 bases between them. The DNA for the CDR3 is TGTGCCAGCAGCCGGACGGGCTACGAGCAGTACGTC. As protein: CASSRTGYEQYV.

With respect to this clone: Germline is not matched at one junction end, which may reflect a read error. This chain uses TRBV12-3 or TRBV12-4 with TRBJ2-1, with D perhaps TRBD1 (6 bases). The CDR3 is 13 amino acids. In DNA, the CDR3 is TGTGCCAGCAATTTAGGGGGCTACAATGAGCAGTTCTTC. Its translation is CASNLGGYNEQFF.

This rearrangement joins TRBV27 to TRBJ1-1; possible D gene TRBD1, 6 bases. The germline CDR1 and CDR2 sequences are MNHEY and SMNVEV (reference sequence). CDR3 length: 14 amino acids. V was clipped by 3 bases and J by 0 bases, with 8 bases between them. The CDR3 bases are TGTGCCAGCAGTTTCTCAGGGGTGAACACTGAAGCTTTCTTT. It encodes CASSFSGVNTEAFF.

As for this clone: Other DNA variants within this sample encode the same CDR3. V and J are TRBV5-4 and TRBJ1-1, with TRBD1 matching 7 bases. Trimming at V came to 0 bases and at J to 4 bases, leaving 3 bases not matched to a gene. Germline V gene data show CDR1 as SGHNT and CDR2 as YYREEE (reference sequence). The CDR3 has 14 residues. This CDR3 reads CASSLGGGSTEAFF. DNA of the CDR3: TGTGCCAGCAGCTTGGGAGGGGGCAGCACTGAAGCTTTCTTT. The variable domain in full, completed from reference TRBV5-4 and TRBJ1-1, reads ETGVTQSPTHLIKTRGQQVTLRCSSQSGHNTVSWYQQALGQGPQFIFQYYREEENGRGNFPPRFSGLQFPNYSSELNVNALELDDSALYLCASSLGGGSTEAFFGQGTRLTVV.

The V gene is TRBV10-3, the J gene TRBJ2-3, with D possibly being TRBD1 (5 bases). Trimming stripped 3 bases from V and 4 bases from J, with 11 bases between. Germline-derived CDR1 and CDR2 are ENHRY and SYGVKD. The CDR3 is made up of 14 amino acids. CDR3 in DNA: TGTGCCATCAGTGACAGGGTTGACTCAGATACGCAGTATTTT. This sequence encodes CAISDRVDSDTQYF.

Notes on this clone: This same CDR3 is encoded by further DNA sequences in the sample. This sequence joins TRBV5-1 and TRBJ1-4; 11 bases agree with TRBD1. This CDR3 has 14 residues. J was trimmed by 7 bases and V by 4 bases; bases with no gene match: 3. Germline V gene lookup returns CDR1 SGHRS and CDR2 YFSETQ. CDR3 sequence (DNA): TGCGCCAGCAGCCCTGGGACAGGGGGTGAAAAACTGTTTTTT. It encodes CASSPGTGGEKLFF. Full variable domain (rest looked up from reference TRBV5-1 and TRBJ1-4): KAGVTQTPRYLIKTRGQQVTLSCSPISGHRSVSWYQQTPGQGLQFLFEYFSETQRNKGNFPGRFSGRQFSNSRSEMNVSTLELGDSALYLCASSPGTGGEKLFFGSGTQLSVL.

The chain carries TRBV6-1 and TRBJ1-3, with TRBD1 matching 9 bases. The germline V gene has CDR1 MNHNS and CDR2 SASEGT. The length of the CDR3 is 17 residues. V was pared by 0 bases and J by 5 bases, with 8 bases of the junction left unmatched. This CDR3 reads CASSEAWLGQGRNTIYF. CDR3 sequence (DNA): TGTGCCAGCAGTGAAGCCTGGTTGGGACAGGGTAGAAACACCATATATTTT.

The V call is TRBV5-6, the J call TRBJ1-1; D is unresolved. V was clipped by 4 bases and J by 1 base, with 8 bases between them. The CDR3 runs to 13 residues. From germline, CDR1 is SGHDT and CDR2 YYEEEE. CDR3 DNA sequence: TGTGCCAGCAGCCCAGGCTGGAACACTGAAGCTTTCTTT. Translating it yields CASSPGWNTEAFF.

In this sample, this clone turned up once. This chain links TRBV9 with TRBJ1-4; 7 nucleotides match TRBD1. V lost 3 bases and J lost 7; bases outside the gene matches: 6. From germline, CDR1 is SGDLS and CDR2 YYNGEE. The CDR3 is 14 residues long. The CDR3: CASSAGGTGEKLFF. CDR3 sequence (DNA): TGTGCCAGCAGCGCAGGGGGGACTGGTGAAAAACTGTTTTTT.

V gene TRBV6-2 or TRBV6-3 combines with J gene TRBJ1-5; possibly TRBD1 for D (6 bases). V was pared by 0 bases and J by 1 base, with 13 bases between. The CDR3 runs 17 residues. The germline gives CDR1 MNHEY, CDR2 SVGEGT. CDR3: CASSYSIRGRSNQPQHF. DNA of the CDR3: TGTGCCAGCAGTTACTCAATTAGGGGGAGGAGCAATCAGCCCCAGCATTTT.

J is TRBJ1-5 and V is TRBV3-1 (or the pseudogene TRBV3-2), with D maybe TRBD1 (5 bases). The V gene's germline CDR1 is LGHDT and CDR2 YNNKEL (reference sequence). The V and J ends lost 0 bases and 0 bases respectively, with 12 bases between them. The CDR3 has 17 residues. The CDR3 coding sequence is TGTGCCAGCAGCCAAGAGGGGGGAAGGAATAGCAATCAGCCCCAGCATTTT. This translates into CASSQEGGRNSNQPQHF.

The chain carries TRBV2 and TRBJ2-7, with TRBD2 matching 9 bases. The CDR3 totals 16 residues. Trimming at V came to 6 bases and at J to 0 bases, leaving 9 bases not matched to a gene. Per the germline V gene, CDR1 is SNHLY and CDR2 is FYNNEI. In nucleotides, the CDR3 is TGTGCCAGCAGGCTACCTAGCGGGGAAAGCTCCTACGAGCAGTACTTC. This gives the protein CASRLPSGESSYEQYF.